Sequencing of this T cell receptor (beta chain) was carried out in a study of shared clonotypes between healthy human individuals. With regard to this clone: Different DNA sequences within this sample yield the same CDR3.

The ends lost 0 bases at V and 4 bases at J; junction bases unmatched: 1. This CDR3 comprises 15 residues. Germline V CDR1 and CDR2: SGHRS, YFSETQ. TCRdb keeps only in-frame clones here, not all; method: immunoSEQ multiplex PCR. The sample lists 470,000 or so clones, approximately 82% occurring once. The V call is TRBV5-1, the J call TRBJ2-1; 10 nucleotides match TRBD2. Sample: PBMCs. This sequence originates from a woman between 40 and 55 years old in good health. Some clones in this sample may be carry-over from other donors' samples. DNA for the CDR3: TGCGCCAGCAGCTTGGCTAGCGGGAGTTACAATGAGCAGTTCTTC. Translation gives CASSLASGSYNEQFF.